A selection of T cell receptor beta chains follows, all from one sample in a study of Ad26.COV2.S vaccination and SARS-CoV-2 variants. Method: immunoSEQ multiplex PCR; TCRdb's copy keeps in-frame clones and lacks some. The sample carries roughly 300,000 clones, about 89% recorded once. Sequencing used peripheral blood, obtained in a trial of Ad26.COV2.S vaccine versus placebo. The source of these receptors is a person aged 18-65 years who received the Ad26.COV2.S COVID-19 vaccine or a placebo. CDR3s include the opening cysteine and the closing phenylalanine or tryptophan. The order of the fields is V gene, clone size, J gene, D gene, CDR3 DNA, CDR3 protein. A D gene is named only where the DNA matches it firmly. The size of a clone is reported for some rows only, either as once, few or many, or as a class for expanded clones.

>TRBV3-1/TRBV3-2|NA|TRBJ2-1|NA
TGTGCCAGCAGCCAAGACAGGGCTTTCGATGAGCAGTTCTTC
CASSQDRAFDEQFF
>TRBV27|NA|TRBJ2-3|NA
TGTGCCACCCTGGACTGGAGCACAGATACGCAGTATTTT
CATLDWSTDTQYF
>TRBV5-4|NA|TRBJ1-2|TRBD1
TGTGCCAGCAGCTTGGACAGGGGGTCTGGCTACACCTTC
CASSLDRGSGYTF
>TRBV21-1|NA|TRBJ2-7|NA
TGTGCCAGCAGCAAAGGGACAGGGGCTCTTGAGCAGTACTTC
CASSKGTGALEQYF
>TRBV6-2/TRBV6-3|NA|TRBJ1-3|NA
TGTGCCAGCAGTTACCGCTCTGGAAACACCATATATTTT
CASSYRSGNTIYF
>TRBV27|NA|TRBJ2-3|NA
TGTGCCAGCAGTCGGCATTGGGCAGATACGCAGTATTTT
CASSRHWADTQYF
>TRBV6-5|NA|TRBJ2-1|NA
TGTGCCAGCAGTTACTCGATGAACAGGGTCGATGAGCAGTTCTTC
CASSYSMNRVDEQFF
>TRBV11-2|NA|TRBJ1-1|NA
TGTGCCAGCAGCTTAGTGGCGGGGGCGCCTACTGAAGCTTTCTTT
CASSLVAGAPTEAFF
>TRBV12-3/TRBV12-4|NA|TRBJ1-2|NA
TGTGCCAGCAGCTACGACAGCCTCAGTACCTTC
CASSYDSLSTF
>TRBV7-9|NA|TRBJ1-1|NA
TGTGCCAGCAGCCCCTCTGGACCATTGAACACTGAAGCTTTCTTT
CASSPSGPLNTEAFF
>TRBV10-3|NA|TRBJ2-2|NA
TGTGCCATCAGTGAGCCGGGACGTACGAACACCGGGGAGCTGTTTTTT
CAISEPGRTNTGELFF
>TRBV28|NA|TRBJ1-4|NA
TGTGCCAGCAGAGGACAGTGGGGGGAAAAACTGTTTTTT
CASRGQWGEKLFF
>TRBV4-2|NA|TRBJ1-4|TRBD1
TGTGCCAGCAGCCAAGGAGACAGGGGGCCGGCTAATGAAAAACTGTTTTTT
CASSQGDRGPANEKLFF
>TRBV2|NA|TRBJ1-3|NA
TGTGCCAGCAGTTATAACCCCTCTGGAAACACCATATATTTT
CASSYNPSGNTIYF
>TRBV7-9|NA|TRBJ2-2|NA
TGTGCCAGCAGCGCAGGGTCTCTTAACACCGGGGAGCTGTTTTTT
CASSAGSLNTGELFF
>TRBV9|NA|TRBJ2-1|NA
TGTGCCAGCAGCGTACGTAGCCCCAGCTCCTACAATGAGCAGTTCTTC
CASSVRSPSSYNEQFF
>TRBV6-5|NA|TRBJ1-1|NA
TGTGCCAGCGCTCAAGGCAGACCGAACACTGAAGCTTTCTTT
CASAQGRPNTEAFF
>TRBV7-2|NA|TRBJ1-3|NA
TGTGCCAGCAGCTTAGATCCGGTTTCCTCTGGAAACACCATATATTTT
CASSLDPVSSGNTIYF
>TRBV11-2|NA|TRBJ2-2|TRBD2
TGTGCCAGCAGCTTTAGCGGGGGGCTCGGGGAGCTGTTTTTT
CASSFSGGLGELFF
>TRBV10-3|few|TRBJ1-3|NA
TGTGCCACCCATGAACGGGGAAACACCATATATTTT
CATHERGNTIYF
>TRBV3-1/TRBV3-2|NA|TRBJ2-7|TRBD1
TGTGCCAGCAGCCTCCGCCCGACAGGGCGGGTGGGCGAGCAGTACTTC
CASSLRPTGRVGEQYF
>TRBV25-1|NA|TRBJ2-3|NA
TGTGCCAGCAGTGATACAGGGTTCACAGATACGCAGTATTTT
CASSDTGFTDTQYF
>TRBV2|once|TRBJ2-7|NA
TGTGCCAGCAGTGATGGAGTCATCTCCTACGAGCAGTACTTC
CASSDGVISYEQYF
>TRBV2|NA|TRBJ1-5|NA
TGTGCCAGCCGACGGGATAGCAATCAGCCCCAGCATTTT
CASRRDSNQPQHF
>TRBV18|NA|TRBJ1-3|NA
TGTGCCAGCTCACCACTCCAGGGCTCTGGAAACACCATATATTTT
CASSPLQGSGNTIYF
>TRBV5-6|NA|TRBJ1-2|TRBD1
TGTGCCAGCAGCTCGACAGGGGAGTGGAGTGGCTACACCTTC
CASSSTGEWSGYTF
>TRBV5-1|once|TRBJ2-1|NA
TGCGCCAGCAGCTTGGGGGCTTACAATGAGCAGTTCTTC
CASSLGAYNEQFF
>TRBV9|NA|TRBJ2-2|TRBD1
TGTGCCAGCAGCGAGGGGACAGGAGAAGGCACCGGGGAGCTGTTTTTT
CASSEGTGEGTGELFF
>TRBV28|NA|TRBJ1-6|TRBD1
TGTGCCAGCAGTTTACCACTACAGGGGTGGAATTCACCCCTCCACTTT
CASSLPLQGWNSPLHF
>TRBV5-1|NA|TRBJ2-7|NA
TGCGCCAGCAGCTTTACGAGTTCCTACGAGCAGTACTTC
CASSFTSSYEQYF
>TRBV4-1|NA|TRBJ1-4|NA
TGCGCCAGCAATCAGGGGAATGAAAAACTGTTTTTT
CASNQGNEKLFF
>TRBV12-3/TRBV12-4|NA|TRBJ2-1|TRBD1
TGTGCCAGCAGCCGCGACAGGGACAAGTTCTTC
CASSRDRDKFF